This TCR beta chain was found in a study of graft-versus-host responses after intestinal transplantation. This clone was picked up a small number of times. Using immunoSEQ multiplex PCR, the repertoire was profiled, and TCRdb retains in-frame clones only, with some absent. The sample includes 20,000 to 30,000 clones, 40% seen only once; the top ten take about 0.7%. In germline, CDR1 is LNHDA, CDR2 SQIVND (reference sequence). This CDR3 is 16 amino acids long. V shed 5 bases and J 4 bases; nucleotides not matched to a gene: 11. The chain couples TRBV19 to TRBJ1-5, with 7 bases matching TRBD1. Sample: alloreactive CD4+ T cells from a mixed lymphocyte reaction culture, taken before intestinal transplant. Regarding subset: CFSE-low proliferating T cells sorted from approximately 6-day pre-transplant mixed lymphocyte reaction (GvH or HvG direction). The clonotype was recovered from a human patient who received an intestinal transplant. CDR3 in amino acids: CASSLWQGEVNQPQHF. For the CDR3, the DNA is TGTGCCAGTAGTCTTTGGCAGGGGGAGGTGAATCAGCCCCAGCATTTT. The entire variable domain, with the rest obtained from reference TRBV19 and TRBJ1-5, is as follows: DGGITQSPKYLFRKEGQNVTLSCEQNLNHDAMYWYRQDPGQGLRLIYYSQIVNDFQKGDIAEGYSVSREKKESFPLTVTSAQKNPTAFYLCASSLWQGEVNQPQHFGDGTRLSIL.